The 30 T cell receptor beta chains in this list originate from one sample, sequenced in a study of cytomegalovirus exposure and HLA in healthy donors (dated by TCRdb to 2017 to 2019). The method behind the library was the immunoSEQ multiplex PCR assay. As stored in TCRdb, this immuneACCESS dataset retains in-frame rearrangements with V and J assigned. A fraction of the clones does not appear; measured against another copy, unresolved V genes explain less than half of the discrepancy, and the remainder lacks a known reason. This sample comprises 150,000 to 200,000 clones, approximately 96% of them detected only once. The ten largest account for under 0.9% of the sample. Sequenced sample: PBMCs. The receptor source for this set is a woman between 18 and 30 years old in good health and CMV-seronegative.

The chain employs TRBV9 and TRBJ1-1, with 7 nucleotides matching TRBD1. CDR1 SGDLS and CDR2 YYNGEE come from the germline V gene. The junction had 8 bases not matched to a gene; V was cut back by 4 bases and J by 2 bases. CDR3 length: 15 amino acids. The CDR3 sequence: CASSSHQGDNTEAFF. The CDR3, as DNA: TGTGCCAGCAGCTCACACCAGGGGGACAACACTGAAGCTTTCTTT.

This sequence joins TRBV2 and TRBJ2-5; TRBD2 matches 9 bases. The CDR3 sequence is 15 residues long. Germline loops: CDR1 SNHLY, CDR2 FYNNEI. With V trimmed by 5 bases and J by 5 bases, 9 bases remained unmatched. The CDR3 loop is CASSPGLADKETQYF. For the CDR3, the DNA is TGTGCCAGCAGTCCGGGACTAGCCGACAAGGAGACCCAGTACTTC.

The gene calls are TRBV13 and TRBJ1-6; 8 positions match TRBD1. The germline V gene encodes CDR1 PRHDT and CDR2 FYEKMQ (reference sequence). The CDR3 has 17 residues. With 6 bases clipped from V and 4 bases from J, the junction kept 11 bases outside the gene matches. Here the CDR3 reads CASRITWTGPYNSPLHF. CDR3 bases: TGTGCCAGCAGGATCACGTGGACAGGGCCATATAATTCACCCCTCCACTTT.

The chain links TRBV7-2 to TRBJ2-7, with TRBD2 identical over 11 bases. Losses at the gene ends were 5 bases for V and 2 bases for J; bases not matched to a gene: 5. This CDR3 spans 15 amino acids. Germline V gives CDR1 SGHTA, CDR2 FQGNSA. CDR3 sequence: CASSVRLAGPYEQYF. In nucleotides, the CDR3 is TGTGCCAGCAGCGTACGACTAGCGGGGCCCTACGAGCAGTACTTC.

In its sample, this clone was seen once. One end of the junction is discordant with germline, which a read error may explain. Other DNA sequences from this sample encode an identical CDR3 as well. The chain recombines TRBV29-1 with TRBJ2-5; TRBD2 is a possible D gene (5 bases). CDR3 length: 10 amino acids. The germline CDR1 and CDR2 sequences are SQVTM and ANQGSEA. The CDR3 sequence is CSVESETQYF. The CDR3 DNA reads TGTAGCGTTGAGTCGGAGACCCAGTACTTC.

The rearrangement links TRBV7-9 to TRBJ1-1; the D gene is possibly TRBD1 (6 bases). The germline V gene encodes CDR1 SEHNR and CDR2 FQNEAQ (reference sequence). CDR3 size: 14 residues. V was pared by 3 bases and J by 4 bases, with 12 bases between. CDR3 residues: CASSLGGAGTEAFF. In nucleotides, the CDR3 is TGTGCCAGCAGCTTGGGGGGGGCCGGCACTGAAGCTTTCTTT.

CDR3 amino acids: CASTTRPHTGELFF. The CDR3 coding sequence is TGCGCCAGCACGACTAGGCCCCACACCGGGGAGCTGTTTTTT. The chain carries TRBV5-1 and TRBJ2-2, with D possibly being TRBD2 (6 bases). Germline CDR1 is SGHRS and CDR2 is YFSETQ. Deletions cut 6 bases from V and 3 bases from J, with 12 bases between. The CDR3 is 14 amino acids.

The chain combines TRBV7-2 with TRBJ1-1; a possible D gene is TRBD1 (5 bases). Germline CDR1 SGHTA, CDR2 FQGNSA. Trimming stripped 5 bases from V and 1 base from J, with 11 bases between. The CDR3 runs 14 residues. The CDR3 nucleotides are TGTGCCAGCAGCGTGGGGGGGGAGAACACTGAAGCTTTCTTT. Protein product: CASSVGGENTEAFF.

The rearrangement joins TRBV6-5 to TRBJ2-7; perhaps TRBD1 as D (5 bases). The CDR3 length is 14 residues. The V end lost 3 bases, the J end lost 0 bases, and 9 bases lay between the germline ends. Germline V gene lookup returns CDR1 MNHEY and CDR2 SVGAGI. The CDR3 sequence: CASSYATDSYEQYF. The CDR3, as DNA: TGTGCCAGCAGTTATGCGACAGACTCCTACGAGCAGTACTTC.

This chain links TRBV5-6 with TRBJ1-1; 7 bases are shared with TRBD1. Germline V gene data show CDR1 as SGHDT and CDR2 as YYEEEE. J was trimmed by 1 base and V by 4 bases; bases with no gene match: 10. The CDR3 has 16 amino acids. Here the CDR3 reads CASSRYPGTENTEAFF. The CDR3 bases are TGTGCCAGCAGCCGTTACCCCGGGACAGAGAACACTGAAGCTTTCTTT.

The rearrangement links TRBV7-2 to TRBJ2-3, with D tentatively TRBD1 (5 bases). Trimming removed 3 bases from V and 4 bases from J, with 5 bases in between. Germline assignment: CDR1 SGHTA and CDR2 FQGNSA. The CDR3 contains 12 residues. The CDR3: CASSFRADTQYF. The CDR3 DNA follows: TGTGCCAGCAGCTTCAGGGCAGATACGCAGTATTTT. Using reference TRBV7-2 and TRBJ2-3 for the parts outside the CDR3, the full variable domain is GAGVSQSPSNKVTEKGKDVELRCDPISGHTALYWYRQSLGQGLEFLIYFQGNSAPDKSGLPSDRFSAERTGGSVSTLTIQRTQQEDSAVYLCASSFRADTQYFGPGTRLTVL.

The chain uses TRBV9 and TRBJ2-5, with 9 bases lining up with TRBD2. J lost 4 bases, V lost 2 bases, and 3 bases had no gene match. In germline, CDR1 is SGDLS, CDR2 YYNGEE. This CDR3 has 14 amino acids. The CDR3 nucleotides are TGTGCCAGCAGCGTCGGACTAGCGTTAGAGACCCAGTACTTC. This gives the protein CASSVGLALETQYF.

The genes are TRBV7-3 and TRBJ2-7, with a weak D call TRBD1 (7 bases). Germline-derived CDR1 and CDR2 are SGHTA and FQGTGA. The CDR3 loop spans 15 amino acids. Trimming took off 5 bases at V and 2 bases at J, with 16 bases between the two ends. The CDR3 spells CASSPQGGAAYEQYF. In DNA form, the CDR3 reads TGTGCCAGCAGCCCGCAGGGGGGTGCTGCCTACGAGCAGTACTTC.

This clone showed up just once. The V and J genes are TRBV7-8 and TRBJ1-4; D is unresolved. V was trimmed by 1 base and J by 3 bases, leaving 27 bases between them. The CDR3 is 21 residues long. Germline V gives CDR1 SGHVS, CDR2 FQNEAQ. CDR3 DNA: TGTGCCAGCAGCTTAGGGTCGCCAGGAATCCCTACCCCACCAGCTAATGAAAAACTGTTTTTT. This sequence encodes CASSLGSPGIPTPPANEKLFF.

The chain joins TRBV7-6 to TRBJ1-1; D gene ambiguous. Looked up from germline, CDR1 is SGHVS and CDR2 is FNYEAQ. The CDR3 loop spans 12 amino acids. V lost 5 bases and J 11 bases, leaving 15 bases between the germline ends. CDR3 nucleotides: TGTGCCAGCAGCCCGCAGGCCTCAACGGCTTTCTTT. Its translation is CASSPQASTAFF. Full variable domain (outside the CDR3, taken from reference TRBV7-6 and TRBJ1-1): GAGVSQSPRYKVTKRGQDVALRCDPISGHVSLYWYRQALGQGPEFLTYFNYEAQQDKSGLPNDRFSAERPEGSISTLTIQRTEQRDSAMYRCASSPQASTAFFGQGTRLTVV.

The gene calls are TRBV5-6 and TRBJ1-1; possibly TRBD1 for D (5 bases). V was trimmed by 3 bases and J by 1 base, leaving 13 bases between them. The CDR3 has 15 residues. The germline CDR1 and CDR2 sequences are SGHDT and YYEEEE. This chain's CDR3 is CASSYGIGANTEAFF. The CDR3 DNA is TGTGCCAGCAGCTACGGAATAGGGGCGAACACTGAAGCTTTCTTT.

This rearrangement joins TRBV9 to TRBJ1-1; 9 nucleotides agree with TRBD1. V dropped 4 bases and J dropped 1; count of bases not matched to a gene: 5. This CDR3 comprises 15 residues. Germline V gene lookup returns CDR1 SGDLS and CDR2 YYNGEE. The CDR3 sequence is CASSQGQGTNTEAFF. For the CDR3, the DNA is TGTGCCAGCAGCCAAGGACAGGGGACGAACACTGAAGCTTTCTTT.

V is TRBV28 and J is TRBJ2-1; 10 bases agree with TRBD2. This CDR3 contains 14 residues. In germline, CDR1 is MDHEN, CDR2 SYDVKM. J gave up 6 bases and V 5 bases, and 4 bases lay outside the gene matches. The DNA for the CDR3 is TGTGCCAGCAGTCAATGGACTAGCGGCAATGAGCAGTTCTTC. Translation gives CASSQWTSGNEQFF.

This clone appeared a single time. The chain combines TRBV5-1 with TRBJ2-5, with TRBD1 matching over 11 bases. Germline V gene lookup returns CDR1 SGHRS and CDR2 YFSETQ. The CDR3 runs to 13 residues. V was clipped by 7 bases and J by 5 bases; unmatched bases: 4. This CDR3 is CASGQGAGETQYF. DNA of the CDR3: TGCGCCAGCGGACAGGGGGCTGGGGAGACCCAGTACTTC.

V usage is TRBV19 and J usage is TRBJ1-2, with D possibly being TRBD1 (6 bases). Trimming stripped 4 bases from V and 4 bases from J, with 13 bases between. The CDR3 has 14 residues. Germline loops: CDR1 LNHDA, CDR2 SQIVND (reference sequence). CDR3 sequence: CASSTRQEAYGYTF. DNA for the CDR3: TGTGCCAGTAGTACCCGACAGGAGGCCTATGGCTACACCTTC.

The chain links TRBV5-1 to TRBJ1-2; TRBD1 matches 10 bases. The CDR3 is 17 residues long. Germline CDR1 is SGHRS and CDR2 is YFSETQ. Germline trimming cut 7 bases from V and 8 bases from J; bases unmatched to any gene: 20. The CDR3 coding sequence is TGCGCCAGCTCAACCATACGGGACAGGGGAACTATGTTCGGCTACACCTTC. It specifies CASSTIRDRGTMFGYTF.

The genes are TRBV6-6 and TRBJ1-3; unclear D gene. Trimming stripped 7 bases from V and 0 bases from J, with 13 bases between. Per the germline V gene, CDR1 is MNHNY and CDR2 is SVGAGI (reference sequence). The CDR3 runs 15 residues. In DNA, the CDR3 is TGTGCCAGCACCCGAGAGTTAGTCTCTGGAAACACCATATATTTT. It codes for CASTRELVSGNTIYF.

This clone has a single count. The V gene is TRBV5-4, the J gene TRBJ1-1; 11 positions agree with TRBD1. V gave up 4 bases and J gave up 1 base; unmatched junction bases: 9. The length of the CDR3 is 17 residues. CDR1 SGHNT and CDR2 YYREEE come from the germline V gene (reference sequence). The CDR3 bases are TGTGCCAGCAGCGGACGGACAGGGGGCGCGAAGAACACTGAAGCTTTCTTT. Translated, it gives CASSGRTGGAKNTEAFF. The full variable domain, rest sourced from reference TRBV5-4 and TRBJ1-1, is ETGVTQSPTHLIKTRGQQVTLRCSSQSGHNTVSWYQQALGQGPQFIFQYYREEENGRGNFPPRFSGLQFPNYSSELNVNALELDDSALYLCASSGRTGGAKNTEAFFGQGTRLTVV.

The CDR3 bases are TGTGCCAGCTCACCAGAACAGGGGGCAGAGACCCAGTACTTC. Translating gives CASSPEQGAETQYF. The chain couples TRBV18 to TRBJ2-5, with 9 bases aligning to TRBD1. The germline V gene has CDR1 KGHSH and CDR2 LQKENI. There are 14 residues in the CDR3. Losses at the gene ends were 2 bases for V and 4 bases for J; bases not matched to a gene: 2.

This clone was seen just once. This chain uses TRBV11-3 with TRBJ1-5; D may be TRBD1 (6 bases). The germline CDR1 and CDR2 sequences are SGHNT and YENEEA. V shed 7 bases and J shed 7 bases, with 17 bases lying between them. CDR3 length: 14 residues. The CDR3 region has the DNA TGTGCCAGCAACGGGGGGGGCGATTACCAGCCCCAGCATTTT. Translated, it gives CASNGGGDYQPQHF.

V is TRBV6-6 and J is TRBJ2-5; D might be TRBD1 (5 bases). This CDR3 is 14 amino acids long. Germline V CDR1 and CDR2: MNHNY, SVGAGI (reference sequence). The V end lost 6 bases, the J end lost 1 base, and 12 bases lay between the germline ends. The CDR3 loop reads CASSYNTGQETQYF. In DNA form, the CDR3 reads TGTGCCAGCAGCTACAATACAGGCCAAGAGACCCAGTACTTC.

CDR3 residues: CATSSGPDTQYF. For the CDR3, the DNA is TGTGCCACTTCTAGCGGCCCAGATACGCAGTATTTT. The V call is TRBV15, the J call TRBJ2-3; TRBD2 matches 7 bases. Germline V lookup: CDR1 LNHNV, CDR2 YYDKDF (reference sequence). Trimming at V came to 9 bases and at J to 4 bases, leaving 4 bases not matched to a gene. The CDR3 extends over 12 amino acids.

This sequence joins TRBV5-1 and TRBJ1-5; TRBD1 might be the D (5 bases). V was pared by 4 bases and J by 6 bases, with 20 bases between. The germline CDR1 and CDR2 sequences are SGHRS and YFSETQ. The CDR3 loop spans 16 amino acids. The CDR3 sequence: CASSPGVSANSQPQHF. The CDR3 DNA is TGCGCCAGCAGCCCGGGGGTCAGCGCAAATAGTCAGCCCCAGCATTTT. Complete variable domain (other parts from reference TRBV5-1 and TRBJ1-5): KAGVTQTPRYLIKTRGQQVTLSCSPISGHRSVSWYQQTPGQGLQFLFEYFSETQRNKGNFPGRFSGRQFSNSRSEMNVSTLELGDSALYLCASSPGVSANSQPQHFGDGTRLSIL.

The CDR3 coding sequence is TGTGCCAGCAGACAGGGTCATGGTAATGAAAAACTGTTTTTT. It translates to CASRQGHGNEKLFF. The chain recombines TRBV6-1 with TRBJ1-4, with TRBD1 as a possible D gene (6 bases). Trimming stripped 6 bases from V and 4 bases from J, with 12 bases between. The CDR3 is 14 amino acids. Germline V gene data show CDR1 as MNHNS and CDR2 as SASEGT.

J is TRBJ2-7 and V is TRBV7-9; unclear D gene. Trimming shortened V by 2 bases and J by 2 bases, and 7 bases separated the two germline ends. Looked up from germline, CDR1 is SEHNR and CDR2 is FQNEAQ (reference sequence). The CDR3 extends over 13 amino acids. The CDR3: CASSLRGPYEQYF. The CDR3 region has the DNA TGTGCCAGCAGCTTAAGAGGTCCCTACGAGCAGTACTTC.